The 21 T cell receptor beta chains given below trace back to one sample, sequenced in a study of metastatic and nonmetastatic thyroid tumors. TCRdb reprocessed the PCR reads using MiXCR. This table holds fewer than 20,000 clones, approximately 14% found once. Patients were all untreated before their thyroid surgery. Sequencing was done on a sample of blood. Receptors originate from a female donor with papillary thyroid cancer or a benign thyroid nodule (not recorded which). Some clones in this sample may be carry-over from other donors' samples.

This clone is labeled medium-sized. The gene calls are TRBV27 and TRBJ1-5; D unresolved. The germline CDR1 and CDR2 sequences are MNHEY and SMNVEV (reference sequence). The CDR3 has 16 amino acids. V lost 6 bases and J lost 3, with 18 bases in between. The CDR3 loop is CASRSLTGILNQPQHF. The CDR3 DNA reads as TGTGCCAGCAGATCCTTAACCGGGATTCTCAATCAGCCCCAGCATTTT.

By sample fraction, this clone is medium-sized (0.01 to 0.1%). V is TRBV28 and J is TRBJ2-7; 8 nucleotides match TRBD2. With V trimmed by 3 bases and J by 5 bases, 12 bases remained unmatched. CDR1 is MDHEN and CDR2 is SYDVKM in the germline V gene. CDR3 length equals 16 residues. This CDR3 reads CASSFPQGGRRDEQYF. Here the CDR3 DNA reads TGTGCCAGCAGTTTCCCCCAGGGCGGGAGGAGGGACGAGCAGTACTTC.

In its sample, this clone was seen many times. V gene TRBV9 combines with J gene TRBJ2-1; TRBD1 aligns across 10 bases. The CDR3 has 13 amino acids. Germline V gene data show CDR1 as SGDLS and CDR2 as YYNGEE. After removal of 3 bases from V and 7 bases from J, the junction contained 1 base not matched to a gene. The CDR3 loop is CASSGGQGNEQFF. CDR3 sequence (DNA): TGTGCCAGCAGCGGGGGACAGGGGAATGAGCAGTTCTTC. Together with reference TRBV9 and TRBJ2-1, the CDR3 gives the full variable domain: DSGVTQTPKHLITATGQRVTLRCSPRSGDLSVYWYQQSLDQGLQFLIQYYNGEERAKGNILERFSAQQFPDLHSELNLSSLELGDSALYFCASSGGQGNEQFFGPGTRLTVL.

This clone was seen more than once but under ten times. This is likely a read error, given that the CDR3 carries no conserved phenylalanine or tryptophan at its end. The J gene is TRBJ2-2, the V gene TRBV6-1, with D tentatively TRBD1 (6 bases). The germline V gene encodes CDR1 MNHNS and CDR2 SASEGT. The CDR3 covers 13 residues. V dropped 7 bases and J dropped 7 bases, with 13 bases sitting between them. As DNA, the CDR3 is TGTGCCAGCATCAACAGGGTAAACGGGGAGCTGTTTCTT. Translated, it gives CASINRVNGELFL.

Ten or more counts support this clone. J is TRBJ2-1 and V is TRBV5-5; D is unclear. Trimming took off 4 bases at V and 7 bases at J, with 18 bases between the two ends. CDR3 length equals 15 residues. Germline V gene sequence: CDR1 SGHKS, CDR2 YYEKEE (reference sequence). The DNA of the CDR3 is TGTGCCAGCAGCATATTAGTGTCGGTGACAAATGAGCAGTTCTTC. Protein: CASSILVSVTNEQFF.

This clone has at least ten counts. The V gene is TRBV6-6, the J gene TRBJ1-4; TRBD1 agrees at 7 bases. Germline CDR1 is MNHNY and CDR2 is SVGAGI (reference sequence). V dropped 0 bases and J dropped 8; count of bases not matched to a gene: 6. This CDR3 comprises 15 residues. CDR3 protein: CASSYSTGQQEKLFF. CDR3 bases: TGTGCCAGCAGTTACTCTACGGGACAGCAGGAAAAACTGTTTTTT.

This chain joins TRBV11-3 and TRBJ2-7; 12 bases match TRBD1. Germline trimming cut 4 bases from V and 6 bases from J; bases unmatched to any gene: 7. Germline V gene data show CDR1 as SGHNT and CDR2 as YENEEA. CDR3 length: 15 amino acids. This chain's CDR3 is CASSSPWDRGLEQYF. In nucleotides, the CDR3 is TGTGCCAGCAGCTCTCCGTGGGACAGGGGGCTCGAGCAGTACTTC. Filled out from reference TRBV11-3 and TRBJ2-7, the complete variable domain reads EAGVVQSPRYKIIEKKQPVAFWCNPISGHNTLYWYLQNLGQGPELLIRYENEEAVDDSQLPKDRFSAERLKGVDSTLKIQPAELGDSAVYLCASSSPWDRGLEQYFGPGTRLTVT.

Many counts were recorded for this clone. V gene TRBV30 combines with J gene TRBJ1-1; D is undetermined. The CDR3 spans 14 residues. Germline V gene sequence: CDR1 GTSNPN, CDR2 SVGIG (reference sequence). V lost 2 bases and J 0 bases, leaving 10 bases between the germline ends. Here the CDR3 DNA reads TGTGCCTGGAGTCCTACAACGTTGAACACTGAAGCTTTCTTT. Amino acids: CAWSPTTLNTEAFF.

This clone was observed at least ten times. The J gene is TRBJ1-1, the V gene TRBV5-1; 7 bases align to TRBD1. Germline values: CDR1 SGHRS, CDR2 YFSETQ. This CDR3 region has 14 residues. The V segment lost 0 bases and the J segment 2 bases; nucleotides outside the gene matches: 1. The CDR3 coding sequence is TGCGCCAGCAGCTTGGGGACAGGCAACACTGAAGCTTTCTTT. Translated: CASSLGTGNTEAFF.

This clone appeared many times. This sequence joins TRBV6-1 and TRBJ1-2, with D possibly TRBD1 on 6 matching bases. The germline CDR1 and CDR2 sequences are MNHNS and SASEGT. This CDR3 spans 13 amino acids. The V end was cut by 5 bases, the J end by 6 bases, with 13 bases between. The CDR3 bases are TGTGCCAGCAGTCCAGGGGTCGTTGATGGCTACACCTTC. Translating it yields CASSPGVVDGYTF.

At least ten counts were recorded for this clone. The chain combines TRBV5-6 with TRBJ1-6; tentatively, D is TRBD1 (6 bases). Germline V gives CDR1 SGHDT, CDR2 YYEEEE. Trimming removed 6 bases at V and 5 bases at J, with 12 bases between. The CDR3 has 14 residues. The CDR3 nucleotides are TGTGCCAGCACCCAGGGGTCCCATAATTCACCCCTCCACTTT. Amino acids: CASTQGSHNSPLHF.

This clone showed up many times. This chain joins TRBV29-1 and TRBJ1-3; no clear D. This CDR3 comprises 12 residues. Per the germline V gene, CDR1 is SQVTM and CDR2 is ANQGSEA. Trimming shortened V by 0 bases and J by 5 bases, and 5 bases separated the two germline ends. This CDR3 reads CSVEDRRNTIYF. DNA for the CDR3: TGCAGCGTTGAAGATAGGAGAAACACCATATATTTT.

In its sample, this clone is medium-sized. Compared with germline, one end of the junction differs, possibly owing to a read error. J is TRBJ2-1 and V is TRBV12-3 or TRBV12-4; TRBD2 is a possible D gene (5 bases). The CDR3 is 14 amino acids. The CDR3 sequence: CASSLARVGGRRNF. The CDR3 coding sequence is TGTGCCAGCAGTTTAGCGCGGGTGGGCGGAAGGAGAAATTTC.

This clone was counted at least ten times. The V call is TRBV6-4, the J call TRBJ1-5; no firm D call. Trimming stripped 6 bases from V and 4 bases from J, with 13 bases between. Germline loops: CDR1 MRHNA, CDR2 SNTAGT. The CDR3 length is 14 residues. Here the CDR3 reads CASSEVVGNQPQHF. DNA for the CDR3: TGTGCCAGCAGCGAAGTCGTAGGGAATCAGCCCCAGCATTTT.

This clone counts as medium-sized. The gene calls are TRBV6-5 and TRBJ1-3; TRBD1 aligns across 11 bases. V trimming: 2 bases; J trimming: 5 bases; junction bases outside the gene matches: 5. The CDR3 is 16 amino acids. The germline gives CDR1 MNHEY, CDR2 SVGAGI. The CDR3 nucleotides are TGTGCCAGCAGTTACATCGGGACAGGGGGAAGAAACACCATATATTTT. This translates into CASSYIGTGGRNTIYF.

This clone was observed at least ten times. The chain recombines TRBV11-1 with TRBJ2-2, with D possibly matching TRBD2 (7 bases). V dropped 5 bases and J dropped 3 bases, with 16 bases sitting between them. Germline V gene sequence: CDR1 SGHAT, CDR2 FQDESV (reference sequence). The CDR3 has 16 amino acids. This CDR3 reads CASSPPGGRDTGELFF. The CDR3 DNA reads as TGTGCCAGCAGCCCGCCGGGGGGCAGAGACACCGGGGAGCTGTTTTTT.

The chain employs TRBV7-9 and TRBJ2-7; 7 positions match TRBD2. This CDR3 is built from 14 residues. Germline V CDR1 and CDR2: SEHNR, FQNEAQ (reference sequence). The J segment lost 2 bases and the V segment lost 3 bases, leaving 4 bases of the junction unmatched. The CDR3 here is CASSLGGGAYEQYF. For the CDR3, the DNA is TGTGCCAGCAGCTTGGGGGGAGGGGCCTACGAGCAGTACTTC.

This clone was detected ten times or more. This rearrangement joins TRBV5-1 to TRBJ2-7; D is unresolved. CDR3 length: 12 amino acids. The V and J ends lost 0 bases and 7 bases respectively, with 8 bases between them. Germline V gene lookup returns CDR1 SGHRS and CDR2 YFSETQ. The CDR3 sequence is CASSLVGWEQYF. CDR3 nucleotides: TGCGCCAGCAGCTTGGTCGGATGGGAGCAGTACTTC.

This clone was found many times. V is TRBV18 and J is TRBJ2-7, with D perhaps matching TRBD2 (5 bases). This CDR3 is 12 amino acids long. Trimming shortened V by 1 base and J by 7 bases, and 8 bases separated the two germline ends. The germline gives CDR1 KGHSH, CDR2 LQKENI. DNA of the CDR3: TGTGCCAGCTCACCACAGGGAGAGGAGCAGTACTTC. Protein sequence: CASSPQGEEQYF.

This clone was observed many times. The chain carries TRBV20-1 and TRBJ2-7; D tentatively reads TRBD1 or TRBD2 (5 bases each). V was shortened by 4 bases and J by 3 bases, with 10 bases between the two germline ends. CDR3 size: 12 residues. Germline CDR1 reads DFQATT; CDR2 reads SNEGSKA (reference sequence). The CDR3 sequence: CSAKRDHYEQYF. The CDR3 region has the DNA TGCAGTGCTAAACGGGACCACTACGAGCAGTACTTC.

This clone is labeled as medium-sized. The gene calls are TRBV7-2 and TRBJ2-1; 12 bases fit TRBD2. V lost 3 bases and J lost 5; bases outside the gene matches: 2. This CDR3 comprises 15 residues. The germline V gene has CDR1 SGHTA and CDR2 FQGNSA. The CDR3 sequence is CASSFGLAGNNEQFF. The CDR3 nucleotides read TGTGCCAGCAGCTTCGGACTAGCGGGGAACAATGAGCAGTTCTTC.